This TCR beta chain was recorded in a study of regulatory T cells in long-lasting Graves disease (dated by TCRdb to 2020 to 2022). With respect to the entire study: Patients with newly diagnosed Graves' disease had been on antithyroid drugs for under 3 months. A total of 33 samples underwent TCR sequencing: about 13 from persistent and around 20 from newly diagnosed Graves' disease patients. Patients with persistent Graves' disease were compared with patients with newly diagnosed Graves' disease using TCR sequencing and RNA sequencing of peripheral blood. The study was registered as a clinical trial and conducted in China. What the research found in general, with its limitations: Preferential use of TRBV28, TRBJ1-2 and TRBJ2-5 was observed in persistent disease, whereas TRBV20-1 and TRBJ2-1 were favored in newly diagnosed disease. Compared with newly diagnosed patients, patients with persistent Graves' disease had lower TCR Shannon entropy and fewer highly expanded clones, which suggests clonal expansion. Because the primary lesion, thyroid tissue, could not be accessed, the study looked at peripheral blood alone. The small sample size was acknowledged by the authors as a limitation that may reduce accuracy. Patients with persistent disease shared more public clonotypes (around 2,500) than newly diagnosed patients did (more than 900). Sequencing and analysis were restricted to the TCR beta chain.

In light of the paper, this sample's time point label describes: newly diagnosed GD, antithyroid drugs for less than 3 months. For both TCR sequencing and RNA sequencing, RNA was extracted from PBMCs in TRIzol. The diagnosis of Graves' disease was made according to American Thyroid Association guidelines. The patients came from an endocrinology department in Xi'an, China. Each patient gave approximately 10 milliliters of peripheral blood, collected in an EDTA anticoagulant tube. Ficoll Paque Plus density gradient separation was used to isolate PBMCs, and no further T cell sorting was done. An Agilent 2100 Bioanalyzer and agarose gel were used to assess RNA quality, and a NanoDrop 2000 was used to measure RNA concentration. The CDR1 and CDR2 encoded by the germline V gene (reference sequence) are MNHEY and SMNVEV. V sheds 4 bases and J sheds 12 bases, leaving 12 bases between their ends. Inclusive of the bounding cysteine and phenylalanine, the CDR3 is 11 residues long. Only the CDR3 DNA is retained, 33 bases long and in frame from the first base.

Libraries were made using multiplex PCR. The instrument was an Illumina HiSeq 4000. TCR beta libraries were built with iRepertoire HTBI primers and Arm-PCR amplification of CDR3 regions. Before sequencing, the PCR products went through gel purification. In the source study's methods: Gene usage analysis of CDR3 amino acid clonotypes relied on the roughly 67 TRBV and about 15 TRBJ segments identified across samples. COPE and FqMerger were used to merge filtered high-quality paired reads into contigs. BLAST was used to align contigs to IMGT TRBV, TRBD and TRBJ reference genes, and CDR3 was defined according to IMGT. Clonotypes above 0.1% frequency were classified as highly expanded clones. Repertoire diversity was measured by Shannon entropy, and V-J evenness by the Gini coefficient. A clonotype found in more than one individual was treated as public. TCRdb passed the public sequencing reads through fastp at Q25 and MiXCR, retaining productive beta sequences. Entries that share a CDR3 protein sequence are merged under the most common genes and DNA. TCRdb's processing, not the authors' own work, is the source of the V and J calls. This sample comprises around 460,000 distinct CDR3 sequences, around 15% of them detected only once. Around a sixth of the sample comes from the top ten.

This clonotype came up many times. Its cognate antigen has yet to be identified. No much larger clonotype is one base removed from it; base qualities were not supplied. Separately, the same data were catalogued under a study of T cells in Graves' hyperthyroidism and ophthalmopathy. As the second paper documents: Stable Graves' hyperthyroidism was defined as no progression to ophthalmopathy during 18 months of follow-up. Hyperthyroidism patients were aged 18 to 65 years and newly diagnosed, with disease duration of less than 2 months. Any patient with an uncontrolled infection, another autoimmune disease, pregnancy or lactation was excluded. Diagnoses relied on clinical symptoms, serum thyroxine and TRAb, thyroid ultrasound and orbital computed tomography. The first round of RT-PCR for the TCR CDR3 was performed with the HTBI primer set and the Qiagen OneStep RT-PCR kit. Most expanded thyroid clonotypes (frequency above 0.001) were also found in blood, which suggests that blood repertoires may mirror thyroid immune responses. A model built on a 13 V-J signature distinguished ophthalmopathy from stable hyperthyroidism, reaching about 89% sensitivity and around 81% specificity in cross-validation and 80%/75% in testing. In validation, the model predicted progression to ophthalmopathy a median of about 6 months before onset, with about 71% sensitivity and around 76% specificity. A discovery cohort of around 98 patients, 43 with Graves' ophthalmopathy and more than 55 with stable Graves' hyperthyroidism, was used to find distinguishing TCR V-J signatures. Prospective prediction of ophthalmopathy was tested in an independent validation cohort of about 19 hyperthyroidism patients and some 17 patients who later progressed to ophthalmopathy. For training and testing, the 100 or so patients in the discovery cohort were randomly divided in a 7:3 ratio. In addition, the study compared T-cell repertoires in thyroid tissue and in blood from roughly 6 Graves' hyperthyroidism patients. After sampling, hyperthyroidism patients received methimazole starting at 30 mg daily, and ophthalmopathy patients received high-dose intravenous methylprednisolone. A second multiplex PCR round built the libraries, followed by size selection and purification. The libraries were sequenced on an Illumina HiSeq2000 using paired-end 100 bp reads. Raw data were processed with SOAPnuke, discarding reads with adapters, uncalled bases, mean Phred below 15, or no exact constant-primer or identifier match. High-quality paired reads were merged using COPE v1.2.5, and each unique nucleotide sequence was defined as a clonotype. MiTCR v1.1 was used to align the clonotypes against IMGT TRBV, TRBD and TRBJ reference segments. Only V-J combinations with frequency above 0.0001, covering roughly 99% of repertoires, were analysed. The TCS score was defined as the ratio of F50 (clonal expansion) to E x V (chaos), calculated using BLOSUM62-based TCRdist between CDR3 peptides within each V-J. Welch's t-statistics and random forest reduced roughly 530 V-J features to some 14, which were used in a naive Bayes classifier (R e1071). No statistical method was used to set the sample size in advance, and investigators knew the group allocation. TCR Vbeta CDR3 sequencing of approximately 140 peripheral blood samples (approximately 44 ophthalmopathy, 75 hyperthyroidism and some 17 progressor patients) is reported in the paper.

The chain joins TRBV27 to TRBJ1-1; no D gene can be assigned with confidence. This sample comprised peripheral blood mononuclear cells (PBMCs), obtained at new diagnosis, from a patient treated with antithyroid drugs. The TCR was taken from a woman in her 50s with Graves disease. Donor details come from another sample of the same person, matched by shared clones. DNA sequence: TGTGCCAGCAGTTGGTTGGGCGAGACTTTCTTT. It translates as CASSWLGETFF.